The 3 T cell receptor beta chains presented below share a single source sample, sequenced in a study of blood T cell repertoires in COVID-19. Using immunoSEQ multiplex PCR, the repertoire was profiled, and TCRdb retains in-frame clones only, with some absent. The sample carries 130,000 to 150,000 clones, 65% to 85% recorded once. Specimen: peripheral blood. These receptors were obtained from a woman aged 55-69 years with acute or convalescent COVID-19.

V usage is TRBV10-3 and J usage is TRBJ2-7, with D unresolved. Germline V gives CDR1 ENHRY, CDR2 SYGVKD. The V end was cut by 0 bases, the J end by 0 bases, with 12 bases between. The CDR3 consists of 16 residues. The CDR3 sequence: CAISESLARSSYEQYF. DNA for the CDR3: TGTGCCATCAGTGAGTCGTTGGCACGGAGCTCCTACGAGCAGTACTTC.

V and J are TRBV5-4 and TRBJ2-5; D is possibly TRBD2 (6 bases). This CDR3 is 14 amino acids long. Per the germline V gene, CDR1 is SGHNT and CDR2 is YYREEE (reference sequence). The V gene lost 2 bases and the J gene lost 3 bases, with 11 bases spanning the gap. Written as DNA, the CDR3 is TGTGCCAGCAGCTTTAAGGTAGCGGAAGAGACCCAGTACTTC. Translation: CASSFKVAEETQYF.

CDR3 DNA: TGTGCCAGCAGTTTGGCTAGCGGTAGGGAGACCCAGTACTTC. Its translation is CASSLASGRETQYF. The J gene is TRBJ2-5, the V gene TRBV6-5; 7 bases map to TRBD2. Germline-derived CDR1 and CDR2 are MNHEY and SVGAGI. CDR3 length: 14 residues. Trimming at V came to 4 bases and at J to 5 bases, leaving 7 bases not matched to a gene.